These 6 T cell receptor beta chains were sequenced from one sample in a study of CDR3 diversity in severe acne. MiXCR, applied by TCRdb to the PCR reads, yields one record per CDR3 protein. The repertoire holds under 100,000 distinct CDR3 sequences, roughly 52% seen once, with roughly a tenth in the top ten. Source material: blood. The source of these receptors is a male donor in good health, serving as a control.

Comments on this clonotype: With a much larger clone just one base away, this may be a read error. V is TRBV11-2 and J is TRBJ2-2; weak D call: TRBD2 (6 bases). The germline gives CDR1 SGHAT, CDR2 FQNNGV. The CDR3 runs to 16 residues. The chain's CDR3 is CVSSSILAANTGELFF. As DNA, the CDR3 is TGTGTCAGCAGCTCCATACTAGCTGCCAACACCGGGGAGCTGTTTTTT.

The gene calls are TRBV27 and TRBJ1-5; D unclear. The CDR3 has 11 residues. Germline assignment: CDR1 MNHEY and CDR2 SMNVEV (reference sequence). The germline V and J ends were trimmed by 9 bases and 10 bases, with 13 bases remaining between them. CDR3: CASGEITPQHF. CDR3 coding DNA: TGTGCCAGTGGGGAAATCACTCCCCAGCATTTT.

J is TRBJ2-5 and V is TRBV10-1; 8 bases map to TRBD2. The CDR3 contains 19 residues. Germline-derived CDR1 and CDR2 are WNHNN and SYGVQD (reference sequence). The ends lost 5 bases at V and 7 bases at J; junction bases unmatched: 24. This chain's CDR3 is CASSTGGASSDHRGGTQYF. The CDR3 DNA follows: TGCGCCAGCAGTACGGGTGGGGCCAGCAGTGACCACCGGGGGGGGACCCAGTACTTC.

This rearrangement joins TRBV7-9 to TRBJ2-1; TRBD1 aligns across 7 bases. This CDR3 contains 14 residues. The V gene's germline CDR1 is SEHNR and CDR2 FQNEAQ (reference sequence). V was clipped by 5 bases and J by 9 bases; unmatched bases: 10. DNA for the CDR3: TGTGCCAGCAGCGGCGGACAGGATTCCTTTGAGCAGTTCTTC. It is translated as CASSGGQDSFEQFF.

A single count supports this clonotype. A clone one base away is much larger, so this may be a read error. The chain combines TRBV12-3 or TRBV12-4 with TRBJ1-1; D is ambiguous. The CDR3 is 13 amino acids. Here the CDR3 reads CASSLERNIEAFF. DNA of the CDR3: TGTGCCAGCAGTTTAGAGAGGAACATTGAAGCTTTCTTT.

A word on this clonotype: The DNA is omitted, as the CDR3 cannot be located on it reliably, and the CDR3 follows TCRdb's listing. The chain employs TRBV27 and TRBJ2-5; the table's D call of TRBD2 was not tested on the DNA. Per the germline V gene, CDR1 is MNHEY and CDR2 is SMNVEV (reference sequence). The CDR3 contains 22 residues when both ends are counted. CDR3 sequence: CASTPGGNSGANVLTFGETQYF.